The rows below give T cell receptor beta chains drawn from one sample of a study of metastatic and nonmetastatic thyroid tumors. TCRdb ran MiXCR on the PCR reads. The sample records around 22,000 clones, approximately 23% being singletons. The sample taken for sequencing was tumor tissue. The receptor set was obtained from a female donor with papillary thyroid cancer or a benign thyroid nodule (not recorded which). Some clones in this sample may be carry-over from other donors' samples. CDR3s include the opening cysteine and the closing phenylalanine or tryptophan. The D gene is left open where the match is weak. The listing skips clone size in some rows; elsewhere it reads once, few, many or a size class.

j_call d_call v_call clone_size cdr3_aa cdr3_nt
TRBJ1-2 . TRBV7-2 . CASSLGLRVEGYTF TGTGCCAGCAGCTTGGGACTGCGAGTGGAAGGCTACACCTTC
TRBJ2-4 . TRBV5-7 many CASSTSQNIQYF TGTGCCAGCAGCACAAGCCAAAACATTCAGTACTTC
TRBJ1-2 TRBD1 TRBV29-1 many CSVGQGELSGYTF TGCAGCGTAGGACAGGGGGAATTGAGTGGCTACACCTTC
TRBJ2-2 . TRBV12-3/TRBV12-4 few CASSFTGRTGELFF TGTGCCAGCAGTTTTACAGGACGTACCGGGGAGCTGTTTTTT
TRBJ2-2 . TRBV11-3 . CASSLDPASNTGELFF TGTGCCAGCAGCTTAGATCCAGCCTCGAACACCGGGGAGCTGTTTTTT
TRBJ2-5 . TRBV20-1 . CSARDLGYQETQYF TGCAGTGCTAGAGATTTGGGGTACCAAGAGACCCAGTACTTC
TRBJ2-7 . TRBV14 many CASSQERDYEQYF TGTGCCAGCAGCCAAGAGAGAGATTACGAGCAGTACTTC
TRBJ1-1 TRBD1 TRBV11-1 few CASSRGTENTEAFF TGTGCCAGCAGCAGAGGGACAGAGAACACTGAAGCTTTCTTT
TRBJ1-6 . TRBV15 few CATSREQGFGSPLHF TGTGCCACCAGCAGAGAGCAGGGTTTTGGGTCACCCCTCCACTTT
TRBJ2-3 . TRBV3-1 few CASSQGGGTDYITDTQYF TGTGCCAGCAGCCAAGGAGGCGGTACAGATTACATCACAGATACGCAGTATTTT
TRBJ2-1 . TRBV19 many CASSTLGDNEQFF TGTGCCAGTAGTACCTTGGGGGACAATGAGCAGTTCTTC
TRBJ1-1 . TRBV5-1 many CASRYGGDTEAFF TGCGCCAGCAGATATGGGGGCGACACTGAAGCTTTCTTT
TRBJ1-1 . TRBV28 many CASSLTQMNTEAFF TGTGCCAGCAGTTTAACGCAGATGAACACTGAAGCTTTCTTT
TRBJ2-6 . TRBV6-5 few CARSYSLSNSGANVLTF TGTGCCAGGAGTTACTCATTAAGTAACTCTGGGGCCAACGTCCTGACTTTC
TRBJ2-1 . TRBV11-2 . CASSLERTAPTFF TGTGCCAGCAGCTTGGAAAGGACTGCCCCAACGTTCTTC
TRBJ2-7 . TRBV2 . CASSVTFYEQYF TGTGCCAGCAGTGTGACCTTTTACGAGCAGTACTTC
TRBJ2-7 . TRBV28 . CASSGQFHEQYF TGTGCCAGCAGTGGACAATTTCACGAGCAGTACTTC
TRBJ1-6 TRBD1 TRBV27 few CASSPSGQGRMSLHF TGTGCCAGCAGTCCCTCCGGACAGGGGAGGATGTCCCTCCACTTT
TRBJ1-4 TRBD1 TRBV20-1 many CSARDRNEKLFF TGCAGTGCTAGGGACAGGAATGAAAAACTGTTTTTT
TRBJ2-3 . TRBV29-1 . CSAMIASTDTQYF TGCAGCGCCATGATTGCTAGCACAGATACGCAGTATTTT
TRBJ2-1 . TRBV4-3 few CASSRTSLAREQFF TGCGCCAGCAGCCGGACGTCACTAGCACGGGAGCAGTTCTTC
TRBJ2-5 . TRBV5-1 many CASSLGRLVGETQYF TGCGCCAGCAGCCTGGGACGTCTAGTCGGAGAGACCCAGTACTTC
TRBJ1-6 TRBD1 TRBV6-1 . CARMGQEDNSPLHF TGTGCCCGCATGGGACAGGAAGATAATTCACCCCTCCACTTT
TRBJ1-2 TRBD1 TRBV24-1 . CATSVTGDYGYTF TGTGCCACCAGTGTGACAGGGGACTATGGCTACACCTTC
TRBJ2-3 . TRBV6-2/TRBV6-3 medium-sized CASSLGGSSTDTQYF TGTGCCAGCAGTTTAGGAGGGTCTAGCACAGATACGCAGTATTTT
TRBJ1-2 TRBD1 TRBV4-1 . CASSQEGTGYGYTF TGCGCCAGCAGCCAAGAAGGGACAGGCTATGGCTACACCTTC
TRBJ2-2 . TRBV30 many CAWSRLRGTGELFF TGTGCCTGGAGTAGACTGCGAGGCACCGGGGAGCTGTTTTTT
TRBJ2-1 . TRBV20-1 . CSVRDVGDSEQFF TGCAGTGTGAGGGACGTGGGAGACAGTGAGCAGTTCTTC
TRBJ2-1 . TRBV7-9 many CASSSRTLYNEQFF TGTGCCAGCAGCTCCCGGACACTTTACAATGAGCAGTTCTTC
TRBJ1-5 . TRBV6-5 few CASSYTTGTHQPQHF TGTGCCAGCAGTTACACCACAGGGACCCATCAGCCCCAGCATTTT
TRBJ2-7 . TRBV14 few CASSRKRTYEQYF TGTGCCAGCAGCCGTAAGCGAACCTACGAGCAGTACTTC
TRBJ2-3 . TRBV20-1 once CSDRGSTDTQYF TGCAGTGATAGGGGATCCACAGATACGCAGTATTTT
TRBJ2-3 TRBD2 TRBV4-3 . CASSQAGAGGLGDTQYF TGCGCCAGCAGCCAAGCGGGGGCGGGGGGCCTGGGAGATACGCAGTATTTT
TRBJ2-3 . TRBV20-1 once CSARDKRRTDTKYF TGCAGTGCTAGAGATAAAAGAAGGACAGATACGAAGTATTTT
TRBJ2-7 TRBD2 TRBV15 many CATSRETSGSYEQYF TGTGCCACCAGCAGAGAAACTAGCGGGAGTTACGAGCAGTACTTC
TRBJ2-3 . TRBV7-7 many CASSLAAWHTQYF TGTGCTAGCAGCTTAGCCGCCTGGCATACGCAGTATTTT
TRBJ1-1 . TRBV4-1 many CASSQGFGGLNTEAFF TGCGCCAGCAGCCAAGGTTTTGGGGGCTTAAACACTGAAGCTTTCTTT
TRBJ2-1 . TRBV24-1 few CATSDLRVSGNEQFF TGTGCCACCAGTGACCTCAGGGTTTCCGGCAATGAGCAGTTCTTC
TRBJ2-7 TRBD2 TRBV6-2/TRBV6-3 few CASSLASGNFYEQYF TGTGCCAGCAGTTTAGCTAGCGGGAACTTTTACGAGCAGTACTTC
TRBJ1-2 . TRBV7-9 few CASSPTVNYGYTF TGTGCCAGCAGCCCGACGGTGAACTATGGCTACACCTTC
TRBJ2-1 TRBD1 TRBV5-1 . CASSLAGRGQNEQFF TGCGCCAGCAGCTTGGCGGGCAGGGGGCAGAATGAGCAGTTCTTC
TRBJ2-2 . TRBV18 many CASSPGNTGELFF TGTGCCAGCTCACCAGGGAACACCGGGGAGCTGTTTTTT
TRBJ2-7 . TRBV7-2 few CASSFQGYEQYF TGTGCCAGCAGCTTTCAAGGCTACGAGCAGTACTTC
TRBJ2-1 . TRBV27 . CASSSWDSPREQFF TGTGCCAGCAGCTCATGGGACTCTCCTAGGGAGCAGTTCTTC
TRBJ2-5 TRBD2 TRBV24-1 many CATTVPGLAETSQETQYF TGTGCTACCACCGTCCCGGGACTAGCGGAGACATCCCAAGAGACCCAGTACTTC
TRBJ2-7 TRBD2 TRBV11-2 . CASSLSAAGPYEQYF TGTGCCAGCAGCTTATCGGCAGCGGGACCCTACGAGCAGTACTTC